This record looks at one TCR beta chain sequence and its context. Its antigen has not been determined. No qualities accompany the bases; no much larger clone lies one base away. In Seattle, one collaborating source enrolled patients while the infection was active and tracked those patients longitudinally over the course of disease. The collaborating institutions used their own protocols to collect whole blood in K2EDTA tubes. For TCRbeta analysis, collaborator samples were shipped as frozen whole blood, as isolated PBMCs, or as DNA extracted from either sample type. This specimen comes from a study of blood T cell repertoires in COVID-19 (dated by TCRdb to 2019 to 2021). With respect to the entire study: The collaborator samples originated in the United States, Italy and Spain and spanned the acute and convalescent phases of COVID-19. The prospective study material was composed of cDNA or gDNA derived from T cells, B-cell-depleted T cells, or PBMCs. The dataset comprised deeply sampled blood TCRbeta repertoires from subjects exposed to, actively infected with, or recovered from COVID-19. The repertoires were released in a freely available public database meant as a resource for research on the immune response to SARS-CoV-2. Samples were obtained from the ongoing ImmuneRACE study (first 160 participants) and from about 1,300 subjects provided by 6 global collaborators. The sample metadata nearly always contained a de-identified subject ID, COVID-19 status, age in years and sex. Where available, HLA class I and class II types were obtained from metadata supplied by the sample provider rather than from assay-based typing. Overall results and qualifications from the work: Clinical and demographic metadata were provided uncurated, with the amount varying by source and participant.

TCRbeta CDR3 regions were amplified from genomic DNA by means of the immunoSEQ Assay, a bias-controlled multiplex PCR. Under the source paper's analysis protocol: Within the assay, amplification of reference gene primers was used to estimate how many nucleated cells each sample contained. To quantify the absolute abundance of each unique TCRbeta CDR3 rearrangement, sequence reads were collapsed and filtered. For each sample, productive Simpson clonality was calculated by taking the square root of Simpson's diversity index across productive rearrangements. Imported from immuneACCESS, the table was reduced by TCRdb to in-frame sequences with V and J called. These copies leave out some clones; in studies compared against another copy, an unresolved V gene accounts for under half, and the cause of the remainder is not known. V and J calls and clone size are as listed in that table; D and trimming were resolved from the DNA. The sample profile shows more than 300,000 clones; approximately 87% of them were found once. About 10% of the sample belongs to the ten largest clones.

The germline ends are 9 bases apart after V is trimmed by 0 bases and J by 3 bases. The CDR3 starts with the cysteine, ends with the phenylalanine, and has 14 residues. CDR3 DNA is the only sequence kept; it has 42 bases, read in frame from the first base. The germline V gene sets CDR1 to SGHNT and CDR2 to YENEEA. The chain links TRBV11-3 with TRBJ2-7; TRBD1 is a weak D gene call, 6 bases matching. This clonotype was sampled from a woman aged 30 to 39 with COVID-19, enrolled during active disease. The source material was peripheral blood. The DNA sequence is as follows: TGTGCCAGCAGCTTAGACAGGGGCGACTACGAGCAGTACTTC. Its protein product is CASSLDRGDYEQYF.